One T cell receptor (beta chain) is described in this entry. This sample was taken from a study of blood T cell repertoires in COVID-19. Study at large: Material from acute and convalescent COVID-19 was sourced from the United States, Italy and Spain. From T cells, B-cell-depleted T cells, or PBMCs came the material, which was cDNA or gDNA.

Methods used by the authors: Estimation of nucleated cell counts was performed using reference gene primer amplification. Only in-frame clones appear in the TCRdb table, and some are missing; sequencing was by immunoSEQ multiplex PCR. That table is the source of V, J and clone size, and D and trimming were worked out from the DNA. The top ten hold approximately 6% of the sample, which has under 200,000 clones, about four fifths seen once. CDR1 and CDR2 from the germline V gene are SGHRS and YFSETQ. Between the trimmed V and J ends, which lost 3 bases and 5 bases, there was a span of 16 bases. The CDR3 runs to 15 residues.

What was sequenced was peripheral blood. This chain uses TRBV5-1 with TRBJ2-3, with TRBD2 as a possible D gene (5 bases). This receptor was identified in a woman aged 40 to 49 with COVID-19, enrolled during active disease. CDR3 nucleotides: TGCGCCAGCAGCTGGGAGCCCGGGCCCGGAGATACGCAGTATTTT. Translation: CASSWEPGPGDTQYF.